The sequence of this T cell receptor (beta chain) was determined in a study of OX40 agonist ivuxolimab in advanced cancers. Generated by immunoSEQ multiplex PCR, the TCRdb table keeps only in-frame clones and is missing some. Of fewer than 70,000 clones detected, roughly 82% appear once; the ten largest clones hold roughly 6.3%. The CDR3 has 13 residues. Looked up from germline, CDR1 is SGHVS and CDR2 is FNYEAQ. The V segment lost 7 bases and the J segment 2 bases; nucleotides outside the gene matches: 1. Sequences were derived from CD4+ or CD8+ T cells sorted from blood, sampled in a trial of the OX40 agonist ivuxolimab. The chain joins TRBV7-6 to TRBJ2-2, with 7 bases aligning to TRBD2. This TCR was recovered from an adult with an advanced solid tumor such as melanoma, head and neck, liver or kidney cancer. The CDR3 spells CASTGLNTGELFF. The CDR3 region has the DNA TGTGCCAGCACGGGACTAAACACCGGGGAGCTGTTTTTT.